This T cell receptor (beta chain) was sequenced during a study of blood T cell repertoires in COVID-19. Turning to the study itself: Acute-phase and convalescent COVID-19 samples originated in the United States, Italy and Spain. T cells, B-cell-depleted T cells, or PBMCs supplied cDNA or gDNA.

In the study's own analysis: Nucleated cell number was recorded as an estimate derived from reference gene primer amplification. Produced via immunoSEQ multiplex PCR; TCRdb's table is partial and in-frame only. For V, J and clone size, that table is used; D and trimming come from the DNA. The sample shows approximately 90,000 clones, roughly 85% of them seen only once. This clone was counted between two and nine times. V dropped 6 bases and J dropped 14; count of bases not matched to a gene: 6. This CDR3 is 12 amino acids long. The receptor comes from an elderly man with acute or convalescent COVID-19. The V and J genes are TRBV12-3 or TRBV12-4 and TRBJ2-3, with 12 bases aligning to TRBD2. Sequenced input: peripheral blood. CDR3: CASSPSGRVSYF. The CDR3 DNA reads TGTGCCAGCAGCCCTAGCGGGAGGGTATCGTATTTT.